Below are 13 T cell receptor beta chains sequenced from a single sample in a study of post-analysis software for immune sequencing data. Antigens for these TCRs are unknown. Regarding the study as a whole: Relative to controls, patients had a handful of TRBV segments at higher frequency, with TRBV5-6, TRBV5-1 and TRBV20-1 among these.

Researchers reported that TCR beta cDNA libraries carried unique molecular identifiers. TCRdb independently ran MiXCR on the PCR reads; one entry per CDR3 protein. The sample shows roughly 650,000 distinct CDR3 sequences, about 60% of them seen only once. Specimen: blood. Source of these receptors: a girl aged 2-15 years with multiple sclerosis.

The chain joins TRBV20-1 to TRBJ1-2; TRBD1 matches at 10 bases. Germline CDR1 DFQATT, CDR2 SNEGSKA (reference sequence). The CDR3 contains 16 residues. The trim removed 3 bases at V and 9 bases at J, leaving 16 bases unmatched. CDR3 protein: CSASGSSGQGKVSYTF. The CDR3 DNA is TGCAGTGCTAGTGGATCTTCGGGACAGGGGAAAGTGAGCTACACCTTC.

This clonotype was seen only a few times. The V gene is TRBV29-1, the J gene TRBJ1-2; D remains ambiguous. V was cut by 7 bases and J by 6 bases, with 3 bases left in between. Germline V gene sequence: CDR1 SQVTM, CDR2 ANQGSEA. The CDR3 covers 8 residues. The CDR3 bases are TGCAGCGGAGATGGCTACACCTTC. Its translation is CSGDGYTF.

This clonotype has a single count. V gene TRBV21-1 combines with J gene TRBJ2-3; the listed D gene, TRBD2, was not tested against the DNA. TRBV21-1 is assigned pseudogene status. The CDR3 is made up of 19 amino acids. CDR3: CASSKDPLTSGPGEDTQYF. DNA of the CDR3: TGTGCCAGCAGCAAAGACCCCCTAACTAGCGGCCCGGGTGAAGATACGCAGTATTTT.

CDR3 residues: CASSLQAGPTDTQYF. The CDR3, as DNA: TGTGCCAGCAGCCTCCAGGCGGGGCCCACAGATACGCAGTATTTT. The J gene is TRBJ2-3, the V gene TRBV4-2; tentatively, D is TRBD2 (6 bases). V was clipped by 4 bases and J by 2 bases, with 13 bases between them. From germline, CDR1 is LGHNA and CDR2 YNFKEQ. CDR3 size: 15 residues.

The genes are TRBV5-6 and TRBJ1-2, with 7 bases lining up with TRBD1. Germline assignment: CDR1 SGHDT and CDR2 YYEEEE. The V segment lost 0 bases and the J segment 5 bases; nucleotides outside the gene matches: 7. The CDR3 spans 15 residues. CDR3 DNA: TGTGCCAGCAGCTTGGGTGTCGGACAGGCATATGGCTACACCTTC. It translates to CASSLGVGQAYGYTF.

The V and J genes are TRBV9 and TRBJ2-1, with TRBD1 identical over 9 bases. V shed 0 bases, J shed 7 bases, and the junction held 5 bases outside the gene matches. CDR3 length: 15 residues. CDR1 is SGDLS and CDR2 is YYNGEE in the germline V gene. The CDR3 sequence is CASSVAQGARNEQFF. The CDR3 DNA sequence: TGTGCCAGCAGCGTAGCACAGGGGGCGCGGAATGAGCAGTTCTTC.

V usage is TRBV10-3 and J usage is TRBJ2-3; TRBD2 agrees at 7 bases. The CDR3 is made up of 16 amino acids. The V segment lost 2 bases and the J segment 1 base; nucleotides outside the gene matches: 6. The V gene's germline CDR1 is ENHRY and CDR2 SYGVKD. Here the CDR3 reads CAISEGGSGGTDTQYF. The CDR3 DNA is TGTGCCATCAGTGAGGGTGGGAGCGGGGGCACAGATACGCAGTATTTT.

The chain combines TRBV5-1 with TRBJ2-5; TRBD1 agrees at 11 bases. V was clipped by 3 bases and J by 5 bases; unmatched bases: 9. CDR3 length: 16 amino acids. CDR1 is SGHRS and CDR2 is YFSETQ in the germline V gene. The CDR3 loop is CASSSGQGGDRETQYF. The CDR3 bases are TGCGCCAGCAGCTCGGGACAGGGGGGCGATAGGGAGACCCAGTACTTC.

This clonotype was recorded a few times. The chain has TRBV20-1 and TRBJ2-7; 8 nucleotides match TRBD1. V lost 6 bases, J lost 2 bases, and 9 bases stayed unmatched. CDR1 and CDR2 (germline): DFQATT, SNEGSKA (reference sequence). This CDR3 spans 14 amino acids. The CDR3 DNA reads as TGCAGTGCCGTTGCCGGGACAGGAGCCTACGAGCAGTACTTC. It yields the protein CSAVAGTGAYEQYF.

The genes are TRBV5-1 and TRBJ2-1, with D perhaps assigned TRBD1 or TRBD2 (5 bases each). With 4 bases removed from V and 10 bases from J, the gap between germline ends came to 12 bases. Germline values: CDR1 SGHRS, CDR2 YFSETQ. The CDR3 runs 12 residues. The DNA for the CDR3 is TGCGCCAGCAGCCAACGGGACGGCGAGCAGTTCTTC. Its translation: CASSQRDGEQFF.

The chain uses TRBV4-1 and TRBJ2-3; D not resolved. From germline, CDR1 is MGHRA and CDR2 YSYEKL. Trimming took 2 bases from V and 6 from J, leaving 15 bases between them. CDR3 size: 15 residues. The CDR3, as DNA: TGCGCCAGCAGCCAACCTGGACGGTCCAGGGATACGCAGTATTTT. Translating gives CASSQPGRSRDTQYF.

The CDR3 protein is CASSIRAGTYEQYF. The CDR3 DNA follows: TGTGCCAGTAGTATACGGGCGGGTACCTACGAGCAGTACTTC. The gene calls are TRBV19 and TRBJ2-7; tentative D call: TRBD2 (5 bases). The germline CDR1 and CDR2 sequences are LNHDA and SQIVND (reference sequence). This CDR3 region has 14 residues. V was clipped by 2 bases and J by 2 bases, with 10 bases between them.

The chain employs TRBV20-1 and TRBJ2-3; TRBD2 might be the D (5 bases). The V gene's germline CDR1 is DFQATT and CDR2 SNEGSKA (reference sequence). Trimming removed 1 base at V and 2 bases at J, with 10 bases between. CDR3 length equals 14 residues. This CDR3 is CSARVPGITDTQYF. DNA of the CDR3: TGCAGTGCTAGAGTCCCGGGGATCACAGATACGCAGTATTTT.